These 19 T cell receptor beta chains share one sample of origin, sequenced in a study of graft-versus-host responses after intestinal transplantation. These receptors' targets are unknown. Repertoires were generated with immunoSEQ multiplex PCR, while TCRdb's copy carries only in-frame clones and drops some. Among approximately 25,000 clones listed, roughly four fifths were seen once. The specimen comprised unstimulated CD8+ T cells sorted from spleen or lymph node cells, sampled before transplant. The source is a human donor who was the organ donor for an intestinal transplant.

This clone was found once. The chain recombines TRBV9 with TRBJ1-1, with D uncertain. The CDR3 loop spans 19 amino acids. Germline V gene lookup returns CDR1 SGDLS and CDR2 YYNGEE. The V end lost 1 base, the J end lost 6 bases, and 28 bases lay between the germline ends. CDR3 sequence reads: CASSVNAQPIRADEAEAFF. For the CDR3, the DNA is TGTGCCAGCAGCGTAAATGCCCAACCAATCCGGGCAGATGAGGCTGAAGCTTTCTTT. Full variable domain (rest looked up from reference TRBV9 and TRBJ1-1): DSGVTQTPKHLITATGQRVTLRCSPRSGDLSVYWYQQSLDQGLQFLIQYYNGEERAKGNILERFSAQQFPDLHSELNLSSLELGDSALYFCASSVNAQPIRADEAEAFFGQGTRLTVV.

The genes are TRBV19 and TRBJ2-2; 7 nucleotides align to TRBD1. Germline CDR1 is LNHDA and CDR2 is SQIVND (reference sequence). V was clipped by 9 bases and J by 3 bases; unmatched bases: 13. This CDR3 contains 16 residues. This CDR3 is CASGLGGRAYTGELFF. The CDR3, as DNA: TGTGCCAGCGGATTAGGGGGCAGGGCATACACCGGGGAGCTGTTTTTT.

The rearrangement uses TRBV19 and TRBJ1-3; TRBD1 matches at 8 bases. V shed 4 bases, J shed 1 base, and the junction held 9 bases outside the gene matches. The germline V gene encodes CDR1 LNHDA and CDR2 SQIVND (reference sequence). This CDR3 has 17 amino acids. The CDR3, as DNA: TGTGCCAGTAGTACCCGGACAGGGTGGGCATCTGGAAACACCATATATTTT. This translates into CASSTRTGWASGNTIYF.

The rearrangement links TRBV2 to TRBJ1-6; D gene uncertain. In germline, CDR1 is SNHLY, CDR2 FYNNEI. V shed 8 bases and J shed 10 bases, with 12 bases lying between them. The CDR3 has 12 residues. The CDR3 loop reads CASGGPGSPLHF. The CDR3 region has the DNA TGTGCCAGCGGCGGACCGGGGTCACCCCTCCACTTT. Full variable domain (outside the CDR3, taken from reference TRBV2 and TRBJ1-6): EPEVTQTPSHQVTQMGQEVILRCVPISNHLYFYWYRQILGQKVEFLVSFYNNEISEKSEIFDDQFSVERPDGSNFTLKIRSTKLEDSAMYFCASGGPGSPLHFGNGTRLTVT.

There are a few counts of this clone. The chain is built from TRBV27 and TRBJ2-6, with 10 bases matching TRBD1. The CDR3 has 19 amino acids. Trimming at V came to 5 bases and at J to 2 bases, leaving 12 bases not matched to a gene. Germline V CDR1 and CDR2: MNHEY, SMNVEV (reference sequence). Here the CDR3 DNA reads TGTGCCAGCAGTCTAAAGCCCCGGGACAGGGGACCTGGGGCCAACGTCCTGACTTTC. Protein sequence: CASSLKPRDRGPGANVLTF.

This sequence joins TRBV7-9 and TRBJ2-5; D is ambiguous. V was trimmed by 4 bases and J by 4 bases, leaving 19 bases between them. The CDR3 runs 16 residues. Germline V gene sequence: CDR1 SEHNR, CDR2 FQNEAQ (reference sequence). The CDR3 bases are TGTGCCAGCAGCTCCCGTTTGAGGTCGGTGGGAGAGACCCAGTACTTC. Protein sequence: CASSSRLRSVGETQYF.

The chain is built from TRBV7-9 and TRBJ2-3; TRBD1 is a possible D gene (6 bases). The CDR3 totals 14 residues. Germline V CDR1 and CDR2: SEHNR, FQNEAQ (reference sequence). The V end was cut by 1 base, the J end by 5 bases, with 10 bases between. As DNA, the CDR3 is TGTGCCAGCAGCTTAGTGGGGGCGGAAGATACGCAGTATTTT. This translates into CASSLVGAEDTQYF.

This chain connects TRBV29-1 to TRBJ1-2; the D is unclear. V lost 3 bases, J lost 3 bases, and 20 bases lay in between. Germline V gene data show CDR1 as SQVTM and CDR2 as ANQGSEA. The CDR3 is made up of 16 amino acids. CDR3 sequence (DNA): TGCAGCGTTGAGGCTGATGATGGTCAGAATTACTATGGCTACACCTTC. Translating it yields CSVEADDGQNYYGYTF.

This chain joins TRBV10-3 and TRBJ1-1; 9 bases agree with TRBD1. CDR1 is ENHRY, CDR2 SYGVKD, per germline. The ends lost 4 bases at V and 9 bases at J; junction bases unmatched: 15. The CDR3 runs to 16 residues. The CDR3 here is CAISVPPGHGTGKAFF. For the CDR3, the DNA is TGTGCCATCAGTGTGCCGCCTGGACATGGGACAGGGAAAGCTTTCTTT.

The V gene is TRBV4-1, the J gene TRBJ1-1, with D possibly TRBD1 on 6 matching bases. The germline CDR1 and CDR2 sequences are MGHRA and YSYEKL. The CDR3 runs to 14 residues. The V gene lost 1 base and the J gene lost 5 bases, with 11 bases spanning the gap. CDR3 bases: TGCGCCAGCAGCCAAGTGGGGGGGCAAACTGAAGCTTTCTTT. Translating gives CASSQVGGQTEAFF.

The J gene is TRBJ2-7, the V gene TRBV6-6; 7 bases align to TRBD1. The CDR3 runs to 14 residues. The V gene end was trimmed by 2 bases and the J gene end by 0 bases; junction bases not matched to a gene: 1. CDR1 MNHNY and CDR2 SVGAGI come from the germline V gene (reference sequence). The CDR3 is CASSYGDSSYEQYF. The CDR3 DNA reads TGTGCCAGCAGTTACGGGGACAGCTCCTACGAGCAGTACTTC.

This clone was recorded only once. The CDR3 bases are TGCGCCAGCAGCCAAGAGGGACAGGGAGTCTATGGCTACACCTTC. Protein sequence: CASSQEGQGVYGYTF. V gene TRBV4-3 combines with J gene TRBJ1-2; TRBD1 matches 9 bases. Germline V gene data show CDR1 as LGHNA and CDR2 as YSLEER. The V and J ends lost 0 bases and 4 bases, in that order; junction bases with no gene match: 3. The length of the CDR3 is 15 residues.

CDR3 nucleotides: TGTGCCAGCAGCCCAGGACTAGCGCGAAGAGCTTACCAAGAGACCCAGTACTTC. Translating gives CASSPGLARRAYQETQYF. The rearrangement joins TRBV7-9 to TRBJ2-5, with 9 bases aligning to TRBD2. The CDR3 is 18 residues long. From germline, CDR1 is SEHNR and CDR2 FQNEAQ (reference sequence). Germline trimming cut 5 bases from V and 0 bases from J; bases unmatched to any gene: 13.

V gene TRBV7-2 combines with J gene TRBJ2-7, with 7 nucleotides matching TRBD2. Germline loops: CDR1 SGHTA, CDR2 FQGNSA. V lost 1 base and J lost 3; bases outside the gene matches: 3. The CDR3 is made up of 14 amino acids. Here the CDR3 reads CASSLGAGLYEQYF. The CDR3, as DNA: TGTGCCAGCAGCTTAGGAGCGGGGCTCTACGAGCAGTACTTC.

The chain has TRBV13 and TRBJ1-2, with TRBD1 matching 12 bases. The trim removed 0 bases at V and 1 base at J, leaving 3 bases unmatched. This CDR3 contains 17 residues. CDR1 and CDR2 from the germline V gene are PRHDT and FYEKMQ (reference sequence). CDR3 in DNA: TGTGCCAGCAGCTTAGGAGGGACAGGGGGCAATAACTATGGCTACACCTTC. Residues: CASSLGGTGGNNYGYTF.

This chain uses TRBV7-6 with TRBJ2-2, with 9 bases identical to TRBD1. The length of the CDR3 is 13 residues. The V segment lost 5 bases and the J segment 7 bases; nucleotides outside the gene matches: 2. In germline, CDR1 is SGHVS, CDR2 FNYEAQ. CDR3 sequence reads: CASSDRGIGELFF. Here the CDR3 DNA reads TGTGCCAGCAGCGACAGGGGGATCGGGGAGCTGTTTTTT. Full variable domain (rest looked up from reference TRBV7-6 and TRBJ2-2): GAGVSQSPRYKVTKRGQDVALRCDPISGHVSLYWYRQALGQGPEFLTYFNYEAQQDKSGLPNDRFSAERPEGSISTLTIQRTEQRDSAMYRCASSDRGIGELFFGEGSRLTVL.

The chain is built from TRBV11-2 and TRBJ2-3; 15 nucleotides align to TRBD2. Germline CDR1 SGHAT, CDR2 FQNNGV. The J segment lost 5 bases and the V segment lost 3 bases, leaving 6 bases of the junction unmatched. There are 17 residues in the CDR3. The CDR3 region is CASSLWTSGGARDTQYF. The CDR3 region has the DNA TGTGCCAGCAGCTTGTGGACTAGCGGGGGGGCGAGAGATACGCAGTATTTT.

The CDR3 nucleotides read TGTGCCAGCAGCTTAGACAGGGATCACGAAGCTTTCTTT. Its translation: CASSLDRDHEAFF. The chain has TRBV7-6 and TRBJ1-1, with D perhaps matching TRBD1 (6 bases). The CDR3 is made up of 13 amino acids. Germline CDR1 reads SGHVS; CDR2 reads FNYEAQ. The V gene lost 1 base and the J gene lost 8 bases, with 11 bases spanning the gap.

The chain couples TRBV28 to TRBJ2-7, with D tentatively TRBD2 (5 bases). Germline V CDR1 and CDR2: MDHEN, SYDVKM. The CDR3 runs to 15 residues. The germline V and J ends were trimmed by 2 bases and 2 bases, with 13 bases remaining between them. The CDR3 coding sequence is TGTGCCAGCAGTTTAGAGGTAGCGAGTGCCTACGAGCAGTACTTC. This translates into CASSLEVASAYEQYF. The whole variable domain, remainder taken from reference TRBV28 and TRBJ2-7, is DVKVTQSSRYLVKRTGEKVFLECVQDMDHENMFWYRQDPGLGLRLIYFSYDVKMKEKGDIPEGYSVSREKKERFSLILESASTNQTSMYLCASSLEVASAYEQYFGPGTRLTVT.